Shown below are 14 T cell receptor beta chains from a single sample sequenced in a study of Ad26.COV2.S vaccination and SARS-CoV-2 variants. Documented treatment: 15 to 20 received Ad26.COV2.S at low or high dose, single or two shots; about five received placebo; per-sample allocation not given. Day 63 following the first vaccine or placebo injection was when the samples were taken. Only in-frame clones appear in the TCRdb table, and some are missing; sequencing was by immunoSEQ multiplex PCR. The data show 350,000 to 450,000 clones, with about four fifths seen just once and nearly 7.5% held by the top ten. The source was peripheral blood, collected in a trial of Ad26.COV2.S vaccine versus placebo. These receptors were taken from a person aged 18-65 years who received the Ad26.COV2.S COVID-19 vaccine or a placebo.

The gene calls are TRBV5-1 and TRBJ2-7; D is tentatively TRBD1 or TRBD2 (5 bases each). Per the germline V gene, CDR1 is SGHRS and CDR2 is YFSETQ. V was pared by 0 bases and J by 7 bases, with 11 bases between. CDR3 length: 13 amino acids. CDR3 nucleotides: TGCGCCAGCAGCTTGGTGGGAGCAGGGGAGCAGTACTTC. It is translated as CASSLVGAGEQYF.

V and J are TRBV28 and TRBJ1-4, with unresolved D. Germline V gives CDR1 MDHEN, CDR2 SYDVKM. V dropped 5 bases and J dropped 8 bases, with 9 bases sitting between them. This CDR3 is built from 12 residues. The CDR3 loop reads CASSPPREKLFF. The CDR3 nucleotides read TGTGCCAGCAGTCCCCCTCGGGAAAAACTGTTTTTT.

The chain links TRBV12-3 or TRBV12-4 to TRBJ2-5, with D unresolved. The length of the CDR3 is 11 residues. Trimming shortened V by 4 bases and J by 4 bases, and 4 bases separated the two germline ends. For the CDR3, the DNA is TGTGCCAGCAGTTCCCGAGAGACCCAGTACTTC. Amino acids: CASSSRETQYF.

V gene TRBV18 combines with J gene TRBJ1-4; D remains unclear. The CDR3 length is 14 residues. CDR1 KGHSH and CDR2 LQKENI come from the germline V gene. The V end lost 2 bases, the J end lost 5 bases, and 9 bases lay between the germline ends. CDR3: CASSPSQFNEKLFF. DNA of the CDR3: TGTGCCAGCTCACCAAGCCAGTTCAATGAAAAACTGTTTTTT.

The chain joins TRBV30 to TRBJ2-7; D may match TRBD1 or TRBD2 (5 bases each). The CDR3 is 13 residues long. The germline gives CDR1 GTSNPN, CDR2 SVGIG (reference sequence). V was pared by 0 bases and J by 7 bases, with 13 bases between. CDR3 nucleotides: TGTGCCTGGAGTGTAGGGGACCTGGGGGAGCAGTACTTC. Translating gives CAWSVGDLGEQYF.

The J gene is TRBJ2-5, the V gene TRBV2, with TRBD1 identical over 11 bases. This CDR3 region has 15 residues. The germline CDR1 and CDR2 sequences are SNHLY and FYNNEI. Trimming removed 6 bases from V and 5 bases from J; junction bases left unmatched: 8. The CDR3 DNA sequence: TGTGCCAGCAGAGAACGGGACAGGGGGTGGGAGACCCAGTACTTC. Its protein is CASRERDRGWETQYF.

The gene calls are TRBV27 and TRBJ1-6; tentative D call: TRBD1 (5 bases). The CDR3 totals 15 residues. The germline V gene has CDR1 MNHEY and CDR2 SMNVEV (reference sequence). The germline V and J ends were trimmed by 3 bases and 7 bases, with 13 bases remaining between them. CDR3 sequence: CASSLGLPANSPLHF. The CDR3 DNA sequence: TGTGCCAGCAGTTTGGGGCTTCCCGCGAATTCACCCCTCCACTTT.

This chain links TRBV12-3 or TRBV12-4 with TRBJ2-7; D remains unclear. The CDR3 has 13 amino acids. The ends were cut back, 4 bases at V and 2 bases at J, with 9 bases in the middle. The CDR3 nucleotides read TGTGCCAGCAGTTCCTGGGATACCTACGAGCAGTACTTC. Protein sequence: CASSSWDTYEQYF.

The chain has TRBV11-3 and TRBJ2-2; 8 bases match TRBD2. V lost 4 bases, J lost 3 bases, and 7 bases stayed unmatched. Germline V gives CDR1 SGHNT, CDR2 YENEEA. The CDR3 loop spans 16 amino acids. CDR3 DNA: TGTGCCAGCAGCTCCCGAGCGGGAGAGGACACCGGGGAGCTGTTTTTT. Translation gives CASSSRAGEDTGELFF.

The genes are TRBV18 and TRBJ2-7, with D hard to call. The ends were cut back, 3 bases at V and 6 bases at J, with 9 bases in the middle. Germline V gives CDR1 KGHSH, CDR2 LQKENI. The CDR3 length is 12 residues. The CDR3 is CASSPSSGEQYF. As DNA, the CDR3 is TGTGCCAGCTCACCTTCTTCGGGCGAGCAGTACTTC.

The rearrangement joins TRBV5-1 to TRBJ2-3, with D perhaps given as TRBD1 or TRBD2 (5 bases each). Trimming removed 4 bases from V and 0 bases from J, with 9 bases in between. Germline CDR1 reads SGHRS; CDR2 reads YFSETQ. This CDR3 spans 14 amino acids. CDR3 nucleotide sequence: TGCGCCAGCAGCCTATGGGACAGCACAGATACGCAGTATTTT. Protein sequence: CASSLWDSTDTQYF.

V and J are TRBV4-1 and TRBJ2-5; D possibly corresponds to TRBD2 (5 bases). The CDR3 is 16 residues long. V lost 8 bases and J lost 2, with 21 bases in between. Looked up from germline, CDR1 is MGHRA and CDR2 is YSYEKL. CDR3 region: CASRRAPYGDQETQYF. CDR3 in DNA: TGCGCCAGCCGACGGGCTCCATACGGGGATCAAGAGACCCAGTACTTC.

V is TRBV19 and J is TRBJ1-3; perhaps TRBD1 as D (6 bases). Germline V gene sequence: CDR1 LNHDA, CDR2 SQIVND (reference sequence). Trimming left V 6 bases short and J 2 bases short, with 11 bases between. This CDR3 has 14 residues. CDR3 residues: CASRTDRAGNTIYF. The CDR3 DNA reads TGTGCCAGTAGAACGGACAGAGCTGGAAACACCATATATTTT.

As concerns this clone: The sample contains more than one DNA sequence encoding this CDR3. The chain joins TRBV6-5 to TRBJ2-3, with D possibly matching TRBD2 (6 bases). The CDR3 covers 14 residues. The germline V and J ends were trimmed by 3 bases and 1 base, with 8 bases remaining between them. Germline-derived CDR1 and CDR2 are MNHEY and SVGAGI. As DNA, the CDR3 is TGTGCCAGCAGTTATGCTAGCGGCACAGATACGCAGTATTTT. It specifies CASSYASGTDTQYF.